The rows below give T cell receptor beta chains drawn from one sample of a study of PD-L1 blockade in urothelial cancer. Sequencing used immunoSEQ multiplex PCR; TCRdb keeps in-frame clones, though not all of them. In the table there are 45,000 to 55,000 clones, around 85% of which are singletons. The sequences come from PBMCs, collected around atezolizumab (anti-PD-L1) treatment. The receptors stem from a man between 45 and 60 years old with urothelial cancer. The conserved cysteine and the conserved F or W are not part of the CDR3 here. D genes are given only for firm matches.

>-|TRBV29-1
SVPPGASYGYT
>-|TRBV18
ASSPDRTAYEQY
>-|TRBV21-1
ASSPRGSLEQY
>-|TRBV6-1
ASTPWAGNSPLH
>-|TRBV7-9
ASSLGGSSRGETQY
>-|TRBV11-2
ASSLELGVNEQF
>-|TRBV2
ASRGTIIGELF
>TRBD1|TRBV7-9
ASSQDRTSNQPQH
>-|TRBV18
ASSPPEWGGTLSDTGELF
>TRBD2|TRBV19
ASRFGVAGLDEQF
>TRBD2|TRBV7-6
ASSQTSGRGTDTQY